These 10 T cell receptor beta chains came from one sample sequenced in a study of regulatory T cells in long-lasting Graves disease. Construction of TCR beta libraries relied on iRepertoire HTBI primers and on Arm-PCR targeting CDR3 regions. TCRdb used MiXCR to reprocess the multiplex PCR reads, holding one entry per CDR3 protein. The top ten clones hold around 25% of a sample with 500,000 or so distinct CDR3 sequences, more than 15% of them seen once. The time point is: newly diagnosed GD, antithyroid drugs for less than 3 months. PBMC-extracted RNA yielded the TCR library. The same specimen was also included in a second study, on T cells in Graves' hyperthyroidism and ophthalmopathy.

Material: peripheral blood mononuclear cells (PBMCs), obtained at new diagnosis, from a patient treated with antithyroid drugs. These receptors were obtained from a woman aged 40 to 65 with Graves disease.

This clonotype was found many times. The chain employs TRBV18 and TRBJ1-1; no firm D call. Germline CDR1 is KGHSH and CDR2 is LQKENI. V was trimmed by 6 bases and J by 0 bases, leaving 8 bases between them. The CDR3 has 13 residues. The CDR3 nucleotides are TGTGCCAGCTCCCGTGCCATGAACACTGAAGCTTTCTTT. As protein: CASSRAMNTEAFF.

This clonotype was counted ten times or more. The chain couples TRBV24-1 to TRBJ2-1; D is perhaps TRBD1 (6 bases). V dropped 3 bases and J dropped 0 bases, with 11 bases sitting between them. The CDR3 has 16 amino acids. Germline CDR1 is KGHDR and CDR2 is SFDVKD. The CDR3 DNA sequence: TGTGCCACCAGTGATGGGGGCGGACACTCCTACAATGAGCAGTTCTTC. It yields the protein CATSDGGGHSYNEQFF.

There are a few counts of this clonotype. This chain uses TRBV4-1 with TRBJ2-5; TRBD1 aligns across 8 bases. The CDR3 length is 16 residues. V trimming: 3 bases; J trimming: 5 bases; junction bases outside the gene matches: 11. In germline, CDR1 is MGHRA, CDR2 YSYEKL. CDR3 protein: CASSHSARDRIETQYF. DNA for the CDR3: TGCGCCAGCAGCCACTCTGCCCGGGACAGGATTGAGACCCAGTACTTC.

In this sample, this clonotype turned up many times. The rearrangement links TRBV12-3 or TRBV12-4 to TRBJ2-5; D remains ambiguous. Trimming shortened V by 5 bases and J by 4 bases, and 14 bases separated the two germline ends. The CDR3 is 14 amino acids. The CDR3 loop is CASSPTGPRETQYF. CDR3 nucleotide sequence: TGTGCCAGCAGTCCGACGGGCCCGCGAGAGACCCAGTACTTC.

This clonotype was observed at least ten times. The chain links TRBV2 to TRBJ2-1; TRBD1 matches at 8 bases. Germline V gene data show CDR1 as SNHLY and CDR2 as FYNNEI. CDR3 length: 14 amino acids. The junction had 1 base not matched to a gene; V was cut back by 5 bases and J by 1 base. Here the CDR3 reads CASSNRGSYNEQFF. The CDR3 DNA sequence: TGTGCCAGCAGTAACAGGGGGTCCTACAATGAGCAGTTCTTC.

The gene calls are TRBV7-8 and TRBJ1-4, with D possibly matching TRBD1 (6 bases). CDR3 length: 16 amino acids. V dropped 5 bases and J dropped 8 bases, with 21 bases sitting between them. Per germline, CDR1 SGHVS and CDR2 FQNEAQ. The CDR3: CASSNLGGGVKEKLFF. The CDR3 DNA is TGTGCCAGCAGCAACCTAGGGGGGGGGGTTAAGGAAAAACTGTTTTTT.

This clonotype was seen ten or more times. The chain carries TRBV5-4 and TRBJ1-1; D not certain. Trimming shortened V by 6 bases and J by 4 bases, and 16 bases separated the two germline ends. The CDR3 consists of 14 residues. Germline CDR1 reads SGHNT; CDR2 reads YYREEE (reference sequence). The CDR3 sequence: CASTPRWGSTEAFF. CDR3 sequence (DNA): TGTGCCAGCACCCCCCGGTGGGGAAGCACTGAAGCTTTCTTT.

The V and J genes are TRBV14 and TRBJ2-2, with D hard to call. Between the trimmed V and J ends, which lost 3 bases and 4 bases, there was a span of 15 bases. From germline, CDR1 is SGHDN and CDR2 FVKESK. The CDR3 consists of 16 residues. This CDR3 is CASSHHYDIFTGELFF. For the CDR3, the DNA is TGTGCCAGCAGCCACCACTACGACATTTTCACCGGGGAGCTGTTTTTT.

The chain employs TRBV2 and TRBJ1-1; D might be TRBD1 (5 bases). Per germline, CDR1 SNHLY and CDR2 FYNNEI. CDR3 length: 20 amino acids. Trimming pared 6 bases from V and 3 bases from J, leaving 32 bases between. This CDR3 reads CASSLEAKWDFTNGDTEAFF. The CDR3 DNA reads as TGTGCCAGCAGCTTAGAGGCTAAATGGGACTTCACCAACGGGGACACTGAAGCTTTCTTT.

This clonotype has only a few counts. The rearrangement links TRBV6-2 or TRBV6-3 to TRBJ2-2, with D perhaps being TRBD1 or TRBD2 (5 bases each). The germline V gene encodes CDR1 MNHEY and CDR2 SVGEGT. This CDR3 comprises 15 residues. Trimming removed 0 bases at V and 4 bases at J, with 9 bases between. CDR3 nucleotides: TGTGCCAGCAGTTACTCTGGGGGAAGCACCGGGGAGCTGTTTTTT. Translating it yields CASSYSGGSTGELFF.